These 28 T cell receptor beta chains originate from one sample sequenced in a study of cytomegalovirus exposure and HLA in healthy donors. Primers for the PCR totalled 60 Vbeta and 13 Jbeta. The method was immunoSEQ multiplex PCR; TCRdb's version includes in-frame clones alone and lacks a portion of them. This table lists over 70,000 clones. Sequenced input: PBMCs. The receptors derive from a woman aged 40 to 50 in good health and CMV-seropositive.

This chain's CDR3 is CASSNGQGSYGYTF. The CDR3 nucleotides are TGTGCCAGCAGCAACGGCCAGGGTAGCTATGGCTACACCTTC. The chain is built from TRBV9 and TRBJ1-2; weak D call: TRBD1 (5 bases). The CDR3 runs to 14 residues. V was pared by 4 bases and J by 4 bases, with 14 bases between. Germline-derived CDR1 and CDR2 are SGDLS and YYNGEE.

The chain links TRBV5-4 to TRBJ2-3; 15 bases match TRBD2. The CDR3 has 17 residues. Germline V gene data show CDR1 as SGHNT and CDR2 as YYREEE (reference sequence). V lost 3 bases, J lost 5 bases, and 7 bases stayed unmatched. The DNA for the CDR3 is TGTGCCAGCAGCTCCGAAGGACTAGCGGGAGGGAAAGATACGCAGTATTTT. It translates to CASSSEGLAGGKDTQYF. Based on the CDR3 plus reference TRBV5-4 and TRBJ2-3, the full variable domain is ETGVTQSPTHLIKTRGQQVTLRCSSQSGHNTVSWYQQALGQGPQFIFQYYREEENGRGNFPPRFSGLQFPNYSSELNVNALELDDSALYLCASSSEGLAGGKDTQYFGPGTRLTVL.

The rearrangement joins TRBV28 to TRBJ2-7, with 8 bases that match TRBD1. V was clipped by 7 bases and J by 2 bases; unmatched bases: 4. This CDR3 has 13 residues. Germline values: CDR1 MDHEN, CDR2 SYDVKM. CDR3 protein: CASTLQGAYEQYF. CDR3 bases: TGTGCCAGCACCTTACAGGGGGCCTACGAGCAGTACTTC.

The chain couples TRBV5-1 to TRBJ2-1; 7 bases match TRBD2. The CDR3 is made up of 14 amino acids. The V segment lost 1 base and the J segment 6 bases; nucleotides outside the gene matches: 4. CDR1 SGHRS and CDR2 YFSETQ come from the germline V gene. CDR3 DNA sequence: TGCGCCAGCAGCTTGACGGGAGGTTCCAATGAGCAGTTCTTC. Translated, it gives CASSLTGGSNEQFF. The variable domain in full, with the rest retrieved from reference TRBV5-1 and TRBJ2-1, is KAGVTQTPRYLIKTRGQQVTLSCSPISGHRSVSWYQQTPGQGLQFLFEYFSETQRNKGNFPGRFSGRQFSNSRSEMNVSTLELGDSALYLCASSLTGGSNEQFFGPGTRLTVL.

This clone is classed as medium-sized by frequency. CDR3 coding DNA: TGTGCCAGCAGTGCAAGGACAGGGGTCGAGGGGACCCAGTACTTC. Translation gives CASSARTGVEGTQYF. V usage is TRBV28 and J usage is TRBJ2-5; TRBD1 agrees at 9 bases. The length of the CDR3 is 15 residues. Germline V gene data show CDR1 as MDHEN and CDR2 as SYDVKM. The junction had 11 bases not matched to a gene; V was cut back by 5 bases and J by 7 bases.

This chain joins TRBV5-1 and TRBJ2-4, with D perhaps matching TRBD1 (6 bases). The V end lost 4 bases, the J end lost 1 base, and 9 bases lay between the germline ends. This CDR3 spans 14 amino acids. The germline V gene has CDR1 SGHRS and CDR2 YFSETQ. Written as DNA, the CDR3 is TGCGCCAGCAGCCCCCAGGGGGCCAAAAACATTCAGTACTTC. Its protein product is CASSPQGAKNIQYF.

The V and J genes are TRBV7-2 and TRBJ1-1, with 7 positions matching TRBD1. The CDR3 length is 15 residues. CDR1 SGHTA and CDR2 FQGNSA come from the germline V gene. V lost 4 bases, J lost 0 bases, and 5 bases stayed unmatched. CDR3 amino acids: CASSSSGGMNTEAFF. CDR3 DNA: TGTGCCAGCAGCTCGTCAGGGGGTATGAACACTGAAGCTTTCTTT.

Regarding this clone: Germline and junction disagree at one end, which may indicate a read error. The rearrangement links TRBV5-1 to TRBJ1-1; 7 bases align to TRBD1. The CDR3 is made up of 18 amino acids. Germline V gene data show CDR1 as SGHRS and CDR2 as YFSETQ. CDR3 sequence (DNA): TGCGCCAGCAGCCCGATAGGATATCGGGACAGAGGGAACACTGAAACTTTCTTT. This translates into CASSPIGYRDRGNTETFF.

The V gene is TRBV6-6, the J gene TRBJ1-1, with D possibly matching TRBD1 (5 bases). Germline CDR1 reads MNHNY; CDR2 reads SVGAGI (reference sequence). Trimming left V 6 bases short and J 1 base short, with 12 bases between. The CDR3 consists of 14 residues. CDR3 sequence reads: CASSSDGGNTEAFF. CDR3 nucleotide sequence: TGTGCCAGCAGCTCCGACGGGGGGAACACTGAAGCTTTCTTT.

The CDR3 here is CASSPRQGINTEAFF. CDR3 nucleotides: TGTGCCAGCAGCCCTCGACAGGGGATTAACACTGAAGCTTTCTTT. V and J are TRBV9 and TRBJ1-1, with TRBD1 matching 8 bases. Germline loops: CDR1 SGDLS, CDR2 YYNGEE. V lost 4 bases and J lost 2; bases outside the gene matches: 7. The CDR3 has 15 residues.

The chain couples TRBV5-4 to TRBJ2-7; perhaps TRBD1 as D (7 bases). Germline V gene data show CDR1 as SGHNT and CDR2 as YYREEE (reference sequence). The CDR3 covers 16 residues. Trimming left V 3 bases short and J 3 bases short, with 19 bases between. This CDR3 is CASSSQAAGGFYEQYF. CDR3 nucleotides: TGTGCCAGCAGCTCTCAGGCGGCAGGGGGGTTCTACGAGCAGTACTTC.

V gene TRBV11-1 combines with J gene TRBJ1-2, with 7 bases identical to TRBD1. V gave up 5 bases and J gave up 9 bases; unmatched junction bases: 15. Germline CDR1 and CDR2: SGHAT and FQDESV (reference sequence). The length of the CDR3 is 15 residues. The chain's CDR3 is CASSIGTASESSYTF. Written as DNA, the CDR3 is TGTGCCAGCAGCATAGGGACAGCCTCCGAAAGTAGCTACACCTTC.

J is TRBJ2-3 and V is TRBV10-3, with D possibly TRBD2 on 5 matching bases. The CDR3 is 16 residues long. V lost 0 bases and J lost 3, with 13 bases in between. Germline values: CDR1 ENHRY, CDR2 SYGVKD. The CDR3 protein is CAISESDSALTDTQYF. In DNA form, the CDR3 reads TGTGCCATCAGTGAGTCGGATAGCGCATTGACAGATACGCAGTATTTT.

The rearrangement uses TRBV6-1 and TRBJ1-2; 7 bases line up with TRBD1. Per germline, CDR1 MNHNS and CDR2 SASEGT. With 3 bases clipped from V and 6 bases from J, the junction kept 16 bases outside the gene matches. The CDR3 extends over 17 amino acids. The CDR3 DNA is TGTGCCAGCAGTGACTGGACAGGAGATGGCTATAGGGATGGCTACACCTTC. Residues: CASSDWTGDGYRDGYTF.

In nucleotides, the CDR3 is TGTGCCAGCTCACCTGGCCTAGCTAACTATGGCTACACCTTC. Amino acids: CASSPGLANYGYTF. The rearrangement uses TRBV18 and TRBJ1-2; D is unresolved. The germline V gene has CDR1 KGHSH and CDR2 LQKENI. The V end was cut by 3 bases, the J end by 0 bases, with 8 bases between. The CDR3 sequence is 14 residues long.

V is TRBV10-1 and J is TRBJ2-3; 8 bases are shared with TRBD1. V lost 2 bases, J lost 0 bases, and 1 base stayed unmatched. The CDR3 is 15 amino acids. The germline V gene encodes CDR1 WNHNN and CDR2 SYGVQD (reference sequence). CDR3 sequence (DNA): TGCGCCAGCAGTGAGAGGACAGGGAGCACAGATACGCAGTATTTT. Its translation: CASSERTGSTDTQYF.

This chain's CDR3 is CASSYTGHQETQYF. CDR3 sequence (DNA): TGTGCCAGCAGTTATACAGGACACCAAGAGACCCAGTACTTC. The chain is built from TRBV6-5 and TRBJ2-5; D may be TRBD1 (5 bases). V lost 3 bases, J lost 0 bases, and 8 bases lay in between. Germline V CDR1 and CDR2: MNHEY, SVGAGI. The CDR3 runs to 14 residues.

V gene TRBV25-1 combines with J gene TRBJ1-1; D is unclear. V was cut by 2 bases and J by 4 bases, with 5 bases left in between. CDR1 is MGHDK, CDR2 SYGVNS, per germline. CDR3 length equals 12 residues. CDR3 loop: CASSEGGTEAFF. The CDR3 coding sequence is TGTGCCAGCAGTGAAGGAGGCACTGAAGCTTTCTTT. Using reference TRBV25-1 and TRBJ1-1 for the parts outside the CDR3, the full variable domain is EADIYQTPRYLVIGTGKKITLECSQTMGHDKMYWYQQDPGMELHLIHYSYGVNSTEKGDLSSESTVSRIRTEHFPLTLESARPSHTSQYLCASSEGGTEAFFGQGTRLTVV.

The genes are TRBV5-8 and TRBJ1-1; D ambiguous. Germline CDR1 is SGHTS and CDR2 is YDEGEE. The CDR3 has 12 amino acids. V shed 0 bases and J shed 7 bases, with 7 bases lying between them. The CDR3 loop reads CASSLEQDEAFF. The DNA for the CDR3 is TGTGCCAGCAGCTTGGAGCAGGATGAAGCTTTCTTT.

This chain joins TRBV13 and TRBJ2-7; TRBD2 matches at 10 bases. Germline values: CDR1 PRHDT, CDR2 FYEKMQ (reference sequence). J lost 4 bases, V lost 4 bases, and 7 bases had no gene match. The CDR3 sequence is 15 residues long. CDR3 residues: CASSYSGRSQYEQYF. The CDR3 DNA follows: TGTGCCAGCAGCTATAGCGGGAGGTCCCAATACGAGCAGTACTTC.

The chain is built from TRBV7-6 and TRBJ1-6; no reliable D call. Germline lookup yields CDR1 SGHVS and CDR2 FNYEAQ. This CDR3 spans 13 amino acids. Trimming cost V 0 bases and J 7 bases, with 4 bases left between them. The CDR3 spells CASSLARNSPLHF. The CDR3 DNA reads TGTGCCAGCAGCTTAGCGCGGAATTCACCCCTCCACTTT.

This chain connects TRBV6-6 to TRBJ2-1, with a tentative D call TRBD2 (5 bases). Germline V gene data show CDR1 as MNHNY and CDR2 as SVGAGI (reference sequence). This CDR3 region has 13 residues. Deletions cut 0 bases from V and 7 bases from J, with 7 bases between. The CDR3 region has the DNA TGTGCCAGCAGTTACTCCCTAGCAAATGAGCAGTTCTTC. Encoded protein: CASSYSLANEQFF.

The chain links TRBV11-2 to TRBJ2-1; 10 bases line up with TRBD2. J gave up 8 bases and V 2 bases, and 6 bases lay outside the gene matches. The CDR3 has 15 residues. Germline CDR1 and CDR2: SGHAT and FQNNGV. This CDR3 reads CASSLNPSGSYEQFF. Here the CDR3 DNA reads TGTGCCAGCAGCTTAAATCCTAGCGGGAGTTATGAGCAGTTCTTC. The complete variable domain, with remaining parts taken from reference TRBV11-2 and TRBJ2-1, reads EAGVAQSPRYKIIEKRQSVAFWCNPISGHATLYWYQQILGQGPKLLIQFQNNGVVDDSQLPKDRFSAERLKGVDSTLKIQPAKLEDSAVYLCASSLNPSGSYEQFFGPGTRLTVL.

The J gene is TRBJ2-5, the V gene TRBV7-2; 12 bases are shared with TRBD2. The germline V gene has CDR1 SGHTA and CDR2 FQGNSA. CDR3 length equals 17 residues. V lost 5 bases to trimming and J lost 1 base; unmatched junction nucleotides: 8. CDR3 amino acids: CASSVVLTSGGQETQYF. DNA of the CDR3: TGTGCCAGCAGCGTTGTTTTGACTAGCGGGGGCCAAGAGACCCAGTACTTC.

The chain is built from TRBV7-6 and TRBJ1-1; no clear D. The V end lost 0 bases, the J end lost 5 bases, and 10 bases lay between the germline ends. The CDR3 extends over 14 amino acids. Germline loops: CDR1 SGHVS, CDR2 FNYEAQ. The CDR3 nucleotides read TGTGCCAGCAGCTTAGCGATCTCGGAGACTGAAGCTTTCTTT. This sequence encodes CASSLAISETEAFF. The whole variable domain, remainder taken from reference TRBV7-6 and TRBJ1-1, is GAGVSQSPRYKVTKRGQDVALRCDPISGHVSLYWYRQALGQGPEFLTYFNYEAQQDKSGLPNDRFSAERPEGSISTLTIQRTEQRDSAMYRCASSLAISETEAFFGQGTRLTVV.

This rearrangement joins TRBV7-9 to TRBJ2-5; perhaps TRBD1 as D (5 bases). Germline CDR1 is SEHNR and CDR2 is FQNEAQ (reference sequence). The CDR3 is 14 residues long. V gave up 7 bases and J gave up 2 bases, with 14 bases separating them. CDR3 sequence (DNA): TGTGCCAGCACCTTGAAGGGGCGGCAAGAGACCCAGTACTTC. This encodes CASTLKGRQETQYF.

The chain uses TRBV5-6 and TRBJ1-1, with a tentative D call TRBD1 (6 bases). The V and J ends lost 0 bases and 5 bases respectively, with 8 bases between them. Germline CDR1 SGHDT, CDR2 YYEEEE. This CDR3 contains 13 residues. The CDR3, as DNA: TGTGCCAGCAGCTTGGAGGGGGGGACTGAAGCTTTCTTT. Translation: CASSLEGGTEAFF.

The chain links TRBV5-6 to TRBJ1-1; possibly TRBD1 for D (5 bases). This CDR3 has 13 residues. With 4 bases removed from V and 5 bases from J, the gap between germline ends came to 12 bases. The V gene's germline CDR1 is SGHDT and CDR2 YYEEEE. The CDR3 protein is CASSGAPRTEAFF. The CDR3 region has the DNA TGTGCCAGCAGCGGGGCCCCCAGAACTGAAGCTTTCTTT.